This TCR beta chain was sequenced for a study of T cells after yellow fever vaccination (dated by TCRdb to the late 2010s). Context from the whole study: Libraries from fractions with low cell numbers were prepared with the SMART-Seq v4 Ultra Low Input RNA kit. To follow T-cell clones before and after both primary and booster YFV17D yellow fever vaccination, bulk TCR alpha and beta repertoires underwent longitudinal sequencing. The cohort comprised two healthy male donors, one aged 18 to 30 and one aged 30 to 39 years. Blood was collected at multiple timepoints before and after primary and secondary immunization, and bulk PBMC replicates and cell subsets were isolated.

TCR cDNA was synthesized by 5'RACE template switching, which introduced a universal primer site and unique molecular identifiers. Priming of cDNA synthesis was performed from both the TCR alpha and TCR beta constant segments. Library amplification involved two PCR steps, and the second step added sample barcodes and sequencing adapters. Sequencing of libraries was performed on Illumina HiSeq 2500 (2x100 bp) or NovaSeq (2x150 bp). Turning to the authors' computational methods: Demultiplexing of reads and collapsing into UMI consensus sequences were performed with MIGEC, and V(D)J alignment was carried out with MiXCR. Clonotypes responding to the vaccine were identified with edgeR on replicate PBMC samples, with the criteria of FDR below 0.01 and a log2 fold change above 5 up to day 15. Bulk clonotypes were assigned CD4 or CD8 identity according to which sequenced CD4 or CD8 repertoire held them at higher abundance. TCRdb reran the public reads through fastp at Q25 and MiXCR, keeping productive beta chains. For every CDR3 protein sequence, its rows merge into one entry that carries the most common genes and DNA. The V and J calls were not made by the authors but by TCRdb's processing. This sample has about 73,000 distinct CDR3 sequences in its table, and approximately 7.5% of those were observed once. The ten largest clonotypes hold about 40% of the sample.

This clonotype was detected only a few times. It lacks a known antigen. Qualities for individual bases were not recorded, and no much larger clone is one base off. The paper's findings and limits, for the study overall: Because only two donors were included in the study, the extent to which the findings can be generalized is limited. The secondary T-cell response was weaker than the primary response but faster, peaking on day 5 instead of day 15. After the booster, most clones that had expanded after primary vaccination were detected again (nearly 98% of CD4 and 88% of CD8), suggesting broad maintenance of memory. A small fraction of clonotypes showed up in both the CD4 and CD8 compartments, probably as a result of convergent recombination. Computational filtering was required because FACS-sorted repertoires could contain abundant contaminating clonotypes from the bulk population.

CDR1 and CDR2, looked up from the germline V gene, are MDHEN and SYDVKM. Compared with germline, V lacks 3 bases and J lacks 1 base; bases without a gene match: 4. The CDR3 contains 16 residues, cysteine and phenylalanine counted. Just the 48-base CDR3 DNA is kept, in frame starting at base 1. Per the publication, the treatment or condition label means: live attenuated yellow fever vaccine strain. PBMCs were isolated from peripheral blood using a standard Ficoll-Paque protocol. Dynabeads CD4 and CD8 positive selection kits were used to isolate CD4 and CD8 T-cell fractions. TriZol was used to extract RNA from bulk PBMCs, CD4 and CD8 fractions, and dextramer-positive and dextramer-negative fractions.

Sequences were derived from CD8+ T cells sorted from PBMCs, sampled on the day of the yellow fever booster vaccination. The source is a man aged 30 to 39 who received the YFV17D yellow fever vaccine. The sequence joins TRBV28 to TRBJ2-2, with 8 bases in between that match TRBD2. The CDR3 has the sequence CASSFQLAVNTGELFF. The DNA sequence is TGTGCCAGCAGTTTCCAACTAGCGGTGAACACCGGGGAGCTGTTTTTT.